This note documents a single T cell receptor beta chain sequence. Using immunoSEQ multiplex PCR, the repertoire was profiled, and TCRdb retains in-frame clones only, with some absent. The sample has 250,000 to 350,000 clones, approximately 92% seen once. In Cohort 3, a recovered donor had either two negative PCRs, clearance, or symptom resolution. The data originate from a study of blood T cell repertoires in COVID-19. The CDR3 has 13 amino acids. Germline CDR1 reads DFQATT; CDR2 reads SNEGSKA (reference sequence). Trimming left V 3 bases short and J 5 bases short, with 8 bases between. The sequence was obtained from a woman aged 25 to 39 who had recovered from COVID-19. The rearrangement links TRBV20-1 to TRBJ1-6; D call uncertain. The sequencing input was PBMCs or T cells enriched from blood (not recorded which). CDR3 amino acids: CSASRAHNSPLHF. CDR3 nucleotide sequence: TGCAGTGCTAGTAGAGCCCATAATTCACCCCTCCACTTT.